In this sample, the clone carrying this T cell receptor (beta chain) turned up a few times. Assay used: immunoSEQ multiplex PCR; TCRdb lists only in-frame clones, some missing. This sample has approximately 150,000 clones, with about 85% found just once. This record comes from a study of blood T cell repertoires in COVID-19. The CDR3 loop spans 15 amino acids. Germline V gene data show CDR1 as SGHTA and CDR2 as FQGNSA. V lost 5 bases to trimming and J lost 2 bases; unmatched junction nucleotides: 8. Sequencing used PBMCs or T cells enriched from blood (not recorded which). This clonotype originated in a woman aged 40-49 years who had been exposed to COVID-19. The chain uses TRBV7-2 and TRBJ2-7, with TRBD1 matching over 8 bases. DNA of the CDR3: TGTGCCAGCAGCCGCTTGGGACAGGAGCCCTACGAGCAGTACTTC. The encoded protein is CASSRLGQEPYEQYF.